Below, one TCR beta chain is given with its context. Its cognate antigen is unknown. The CDR3 does not end in the conserved phenylalanine or tryptophan, so this is likely a read error. This sample was included in a study of T cells in Graves' hyperthyroidism and ophthalmopathy. The study, taken as a whole, reports: Model output signaled ophthalmopathy a median 6.5 months ahead of onset. Blood also showed most of the thyroid clonotypes that were expanded above 0.001.

RNA transcripts provided the source from which TCR beta CDR3 regions were amplified. HTBI primers were employed in a first-round RT-PCR of the TCR CDR3. MiXCR, applied by TCRdb to the multiplex PCR reads, yields one record per CDR3 protein. This sample has roughly 61,000 distinct CDR3 sequences, with under 70% found just once. Clinical Activity Scores of at least 3, NOSPECS grades of at least 4 and durations under 3 months characterized ophthalmopathy patients. The CDR3 totals 15 residues. Looked up from germline, CDR1 is WNHNN and CDR2 is SYGVQD (reference sequence). Deletions cut 3 bases from V and 6 bases from J, with 18 bases between.

The sample comprised blood. The chain has TRBV10-1 and TRBJ2-7, with unresolved D. This clonotype was obtained from a woman aged 60 to 75 with Graves' ophthalmopathy. CDR3 loop: CASSDSNLNKGEQYL. The CDR3 coding sequence is TGCGCCAGCAGTGACTCCAACCTCAACAAGGGCGAGCAGTACCTC.